A selection of T cell receptor beta chains follows, all from one sample in a study of T cell changes during pregnancy in multiple sclerosis. Method: immunoSEQ multiplex PCR; TCRdb's copy keeps in-frame clones and lacks some. Found here are approximately 57,000 clones, about 91% of them singletons; the top ten hold 0.2%. Source: CD4+ T cells from peripheral blood mononuclear cells, taken in the second trimester of pregnancy. The receptors were gathered from a female donor with multiple sclerosis, enrolled in a pregnancy study. CDR3s include the opening cysteine and the closing phenylalanine or tryptophan. The D gene is left open where the match is weak. Clone sizes are given selectively: once, few, many, or a class where the clone is expanded.

CDR3 protein: CAWSFGGFRQGKTEAFF; CDR3 DNA: TGTGCCTGGAGTTTTGGGGGGTTTAGACAGGGGAAGACTGAAGCTTTCTTT; D gene: TRBD1; J gene: TRBJ1-1; V gene: TRBV30; clone size: -
CDR3 protein: CAGGGTVLYEQYF; CDR3 DNA: TGTGCCGGGGGGGGGACGGTACTCTACGAGCAGTACTTC; D gene: TRBD2; J gene: TRBJ2-7; V gene: TRBV28; clone size: -
CDR3 protein: CASSLGQGAFF; CDR3 DNA: TGTGCCAGCAGCTTAGGGCAGGGAGCTTTCTTT; D gene: -; J gene: TRBJ1-1; V gene: TRBV11-2; clone size: -
CDR3 protein: CASSLGGPNTEAFF; CDR3 DNA: TGTGCCAGCAGCTTAGGGGGCCCAAACACTGAAGCTTTCTTT; D gene: -; J gene: TRBJ1-1; V gene: TRBV7-6; clone size: -
CDR3 protein: CATGTSPSASYTF; CDR3 DNA: TGTGCCACCGGGACATCGCCCAGCGCTAGCTACACCTTC; D gene: -; J gene: TRBJ1-2; V gene: TRBV2; clone size: -
CDR3 protein: CASSILAEYRGEQFF; CDR3 DNA: TGTGCCAGTAGTATACTAGCCGAATACCGTGGTGAGCAGTTCTTC; D gene: -; J gene: TRBJ2-1; V gene: TRBV19; clone size: once
CDR3 protein: CASSGTGTGGLEAFF; CDR3 DNA: TGTGCCAGCAGTGGAACCGGGACAGGGGGCCTGGAAGCTTTCTTT; D gene: TRBD1; J gene: TRBJ1-1; V gene: TRBV2; clone size: -
CDR3 protein: CASSTDRVVHQPQHF; CDR3 DNA: TGTGCCAGCAGCACGGACAGGGTGGTCCATCAGCCCCAGCATTTT; D gene: TRBD1; J gene: TRBJ1-5; V gene: TRBV2; clone size: -
CDR3 protein: CASSPGQGPYNEQFF; CDR3 DNA: TGTGCCAGCAGTCCCGGACAGGGTCCCTACAATGAGCAGTTCTTC; D gene: TRBD1; J gene: TRBJ2-1; V gene: TRBV6-5; clone size: -
CDR3 protein: CASSLMGLGIAGISYNEQFF; CDR3 DNA: TGCGCCAGCAGCTTGATGGGTTTAGGGATAGCGGGGATCTCCTACAATGAGCAGTTCTTC; D gene: TRBD2; J gene: TRBJ2-1; V gene: TRBV5-1; clone size: -
CDR3 protein: CASSYPSVSEQYF; CDR3 DNA: TGTGCCAGCAGTTATCCCTCAGTATCAGAGCAGTACTTC; D gene: -; J gene: TRBJ2-7; V gene: TRBV6-6; clone size: -
CDR3 protein: CAWSAYLGTGGNQPQHF; CDR3 DNA: TGTGCCTGGAGTGCCTACCTAGGGACAGGGGGCAATCAGCCCCAGCATTTT; D gene: TRBD1; J gene: TRBJ1-5; V gene: TRBV30; clone size: -
CDR3 protein: CASSAGQGEKLFF; CDR3 DNA: TGTGCCAGCAGTGCCGGACAGGGGGAAAAACTGTTTTTT; D gene: TRBD1; J gene: TRBJ1-4; V gene: TRBV6-1; clone size: -
CDR3 protein: CASSHDKKGQNGELFF; CDR3 DNA: TGTGCCAGCTCCCATGATAAAAAGGGACAGAACGGGGAGCTGTTTTTT; D gene: TRBD1; J gene: TRBJ2-2; V gene: TRBV18; clone size: -
CDR3 protein: CASSGRQGSSYNEQFF; CDR3 DNA: TGTGCCAGCAGCGGGAGACAGGGGAGCTCCTACAATGAGCAGTTCTTC; D gene: TRBD1; J gene: TRBJ2-1; V gene: TRBV7-6; clone size: -
CDR3 protein: CASSGSGQRNEKLFF; CDR3 DNA: TGTGCCAGCAGCGGATCGGGACAGCGGAATGAAAAACTGTTTTTT; D gene: TRBD1; J gene: TRBJ1-4; V gene: TRBV5-5; clone size: -
CDR3 protein: CASSLKRNTGELFF; CDR3 DNA: TGTGCCAGCAGCTTAAAGAGGAACACCGGGGAGCTGTTTTTT; D gene: -; J gene: TRBJ2-2; V gene: TRBV7-6; clone size: -
CDR3 protein: CASRPSGRAGNYGYTF; CDR3 DNA: TGTGCCAGCCGACCTAGCGGGAGGGCCGGCAACTATGGCTACACCTTC; D gene: -; J gene: TRBJ1-2; V gene: TRBV27; clone size: -
CDR3 protein: CASSPPSLETQYF; CDR3 DNA: TGTGCCAGCTCACCACCGTCGTTAGAGACCCAGTACTTC; D gene: -; J gene: TRBJ2-5; V gene: TRBV18; clone size: -
CDR3 protein: CASSVAYGAGEKLFF; CDR3 DNA: TGTGCCAGCAGCGTAGCGTATGGGGCAGGGGAAAAACTGTTTTTT; D gene: -; J gene: TRBJ1-4; V gene: TRBV9; clone size: -
CDR3 protein: CASSLGPSGSLTDTQYF; CDR3 DNA: TGTGCCAGCAGCTTGGGTCCTAGCGGGAGCTTGACAGATACGCAGTATTTT; D gene: TRBD2; J gene: TRBJ2-3; V gene: TRBV5-6; clone size: -
CDR3 protein: CASSTTQGLVTGNTIYF; CDR3 DNA: TGTGCCAGCAGCACCACCCAGGGACTGGTGACTGGAAACACCATATATTTT; D gene: -; J gene: TRBJ1-3; V gene: TRBV11-1; clone size: -
CDR3 protein: CASSHIAGEWNEQFF; CDR3 DNA: TGCGCCAGCAGCCACATAGCGGGAGAGTGGAATGAGCAGTTCTTC; D gene: TRBD2; J gene: TRBJ2-1; V gene: TRBV5-1; clone size: -
CDR3 protein: CASSSGDSLGKADTQYF; CDR3 DNA: TGTGCCAGCAGCTCGGGGGACTCCCTGGGAAAGGCAGATACGCAGTATTTT; D gene: -; J gene: TRBJ2-3; V gene: TRBV11-3; clone size: -
CDR3 protein: CSVGGTGSYEQYF; CDR3 DNA: TGCAGCGTTGGTGGGACAGGCTCCTACGAGCAGTACTTC; D gene: TRBD1; J gene: TRBJ2-7; V gene: TRBV29-1; clone size: -
CDR3 protein: CASSRGPGGTDTQYF; CDR3 DNA: TGTGCCAGTAGTAGGGGTCCAGGGGGCACAGATACGCAGTATTTT; D gene: -; J gene: TRBJ2-3; V gene: TRBV19; clone size: -
CDR3 protein: CAWTRTEAFF; CDR3 DNA: TGTGCCTGGACTAGAACTGAAGCTTTCTTT; D gene: -; J gene: TRBJ1-1; V gene: TRBV30; clone size: few
CDR3 protein: CASSLFRDFGYTF; CDR3 DNA: TGTGCCAGCAGCTTATTCCGGGACTTTGGCTACACCTTC; D gene: -; J gene: TRBJ1-2; V gene: TRBV7-2; clone size: -
CDR3 protein: CASSVDLSYEQYF; CDR3 DNA: TGTGCCAGCAGCGTAGATCTCTCCTACGAGCAGTACTTC; D gene: -; J gene: TRBJ2-7; V gene: TRBV9; clone size: -
CDR3 protein: CASSLDAGDNEQFF; CDR3 DNA: TGTGCCAGCAGCTTAGATGCGGGAGATAATGAGCAGTTCTTC; D gene: TRBD2; J gene: TRBJ2-1; V gene: TRBV7-6; clone size: -
CDR3 protein: CASSPPGLAGDVNEQYF; CDR3 DNA: TGTGCCAGCAGTCCCCCGGGACTAGCGGGAGACGTGAACGAGCAGTACTTC; D gene: TRBD2; J gene: TRBJ2-7; V gene: TRBV28; clone size: -
CDR3 protein: CASSVRQGSGNTIYF; CDR3 DNA: TGTGCCAGCAGCGTTCGACAGGGCTCTGGAAACACCATATATTTT; D gene: TRBD1; J gene: TRBJ1-3; V gene: TRBV9; clone size: -
CDR3 protein: CASSLGRNTEAFF; CDR3 DNA: TGTGCCAGCAGCTTGGGGAGGAACACTGAAGCTTTCTTT; D gene: -; J gene: TRBJ1-1; V gene: TRBV5-6; clone size: -
CDR3 protein: CASSMGLGQGNTEAFF; CDR3 DNA: TGTGCCAGTAGTATGGGTCTTGGACAGGGGAACACTGAAGCTTTCTTT; D gene: TRBD1; J gene: TRBJ1-1; V gene: TRBV19; clone size: -
CDR3 protein: CASSPLTATNSPLHF; CDR3 DNA: TGTGCCAGCTCACCACTGACAGCTACCAATTCACCCCTCCACTTT; D gene: -; J gene: TRBJ1-6; V gene: TRBV18; clone size: once
CDR3 protein: CASSWDMENTEAFF; CDR3 DNA: TGTGCCAGCAGCTGGGACATGGAGAACACTGAAGCTTTCTTT; D gene: -; J gene: TRBJ1-1; V gene: TRBV5-4; clone size: -
CDR3 protein: CASSASGDTGELFF; CDR3 DNA: TGTGCCAGCAGCGCATCAGGGGACACCGGGGAGCTGTTTTTT; D gene: -; J gene: TRBJ2-2; V gene: TRBV9; clone size: -
CDR3 protein: CASKPDKTYTQYF; CDR3 DNA: TGTGCCAGCAAGCCCGACAAGACGTATACGCAGTATTTT; D gene: -; J gene: TRBJ2-3; V gene: TRBV19; clone size: -
CDR3 protein: CASSRVGLAGLNEQFF; CDR3 DNA: TGTGCCAGCAGCAGAGTGGGACTAGCGGGGTTAAATGAGCAGTTCTTC; D gene: TRBD2; J gene: TRBJ2-1; V gene: TRBV9; clone size: -
CDR3 protein: CASSLGDRAREQYF; CDR3 DNA: TGTGCCAGCAGCTTAGGAGACAGGGCTCGGGAGCAGTACTTC; D gene: TRBD1; J gene: TRBJ2-7; V gene: TRBV5-4; clone size: -
CDR3 protein: CASSPTGRGETQYF; CDR3 DNA: TGTGCCAGCAGCCCCACAGGGAGGGGAGAGACCCAGTACTTC; D gene: -; J gene: TRBJ2-5; V gene: TRBV7-2; clone size: -
CDR3 protein: CAWSVLTGTTGKLFF; CDR3 DNA: TGTGCCTGGAGTGTACTAACAGGTACCACAGGAAAACTGTTTTTT; D gene: -; J gene: TRBJ1-4; V gene: TRBV30; clone size: -
CDR3 protein: CASSLGGERNQPQHF; CDR3 DNA: TGTGCCAGCAGTTTGGGGGGGGAGCGCAATCAGCCCCAGCATTTT; D gene: -; J gene: TRBJ1-5; V gene: TRBV28; clone size: once
CDR3 protein: CASSQEGTAGVGQEQFF; CDR3 DNA: TGCGCCAGCAGCCAAGAAGGTACAGCGGGGGTCGGGCAAGAGCAGTTCTTC; D gene: TRBD2; J gene: TRBJ2-1; V gene: TRBV4-1; clone size: once
CDR3 protein: CASSWGQGAEAFF; CDR3 DNA: TGCGCCAGCAGCTGGGGACAGGGGGCTGAAGCTTTCTTT; D gene: TRBD1; J gene: TRBJ1-1; V gene: TRBV5-1; clone size: -
CDR3 protein: CASSVRLAGVNTGELFF; CDR3 DNA: TGTGCCAGCAGTGTCAGACTAGCGGGAGTTAACACCGGGGAGCTGTTTTTT; D gene: TRBD2; J gene: TRBJ2-2; V gene: TRBV6-1; clone size: -